The 21 T cell receptor beta chains presented below share a single source sample, sequenced in a study of blood T cell repertoires in COVID-19. Method: immunoSEQ multiplex PCR; TCRdb's copy keeps in-frame clones and lacks some. The sample records hundreds of thousands of clones, roughly 85% being singletons. Sequencing used peripheral blood. Receptors were obtained from a man aged 50-59 years with COVID-19, enrolled during active disease.

This chain joins TRBV7-2 and TRBJ2-1; 9 bases align to TRBD1. Germline CDR1 is SGHTA and CDR2 is FQGNSA. CDR3 size: 16 residues. The junction had 14 bases not matched to a gene; V was cut back by 5 bases and J by 9 bases. The CDR3 is CASSPHTGQGGGEQFF. The CDR3 region has the DNA TGTGCCAGCAGCCCGCACACGGGACAGGGTGGTGGTGAGCAGTTCTTC.

This chain connects TRBV14 to TRBJ2-3, with D possibly matching TRBD2 (5 bases). The CDR3 contains 16 residues. V gave up 4 bases and J gave up 4 bases, with 18 bases separating them. Germline-derived CDR1 and CDR2 are SGHDN and FVKESK. CDR3 nucleotide sequence: TGTGCCAGCAGCCCCCAATTAGCGACCCTGCCAGATACGCAGTATTTT. Protein product: CASSPQLATLPDTQYF. The entire variable domain, with the rest obtained from reference TRBV14 and TRBJ2-3, is as follows: EAGVTQFPSHSVIEKGQTVTLRCDPISGHDNLYWYRRVMGKEIKFLLHFVKESKQDESGMPNNRFLAERTGGTYSTLKVQPAELEDSGVYFCASSPQLATLPDTQYFGPGTRLTVL.

The chain's CDR3 is CASSRRGSNTEAFF. In DNA, the CDR3 is TGTGCCAGCAGCCGTAGAGGGAGTAACACTGAAGCTTTCTTT. The chain employs TRBV5-6 and TRBJ1-1; no reliable D call. The V gene's germline CDR1 is SGHDT and CDR2 YYEEEE. V lost 4 bases and J 2 bases, leaving 12 bases between the germline ends. The CDR3 consists of 14 residues.

This clone came up a few times. This chain connects TRBV9 to TRBJ2-1; 11 bases are a match to TRBD2. Germline CDR1 SGDLS, CDR2 YYNGEE. CDR3 size: 16 residues. V shed 2 bases, J shed 4 bases, and the junction held 5 bases outside the gene matches. The CDR3 region has the DNA TGTGCCAGCAGCGTTAGCGGGGGGGCCTCGTACAATGAGCAGTTCTTC. Amino acids: CASSVSGGASYNEQFF.

The chain carries TRBV6-6 and TRBJ1-5; D might be TRBD1 (5 bases). There are 12 residues in the CDR3. V was trimmed by 6 bases and J by 9 bases, leaving 12 bases between them. Per germline, CDR1 MNHNY and CDR2 SVGAGI (reference sequence). The CDR3 bases are TGTGCCAGCAGGGTGTCCGGGGGGCCCCAGCATTTT. Its translation: CASRVSGGPQHF.

CDR3 amino acids: CASGGGQETQYF. The CDR3 region has the DNA TGTGCCAGCGGCGGGGGTCAAGAGACCCAGTACTTC. The chain carries TRBV2 and TRBJ2-5; 7 nucleotides agree with TRBD2. With V trimmed by 8 bases and J by 2 bases, 2 bases remained unmatched. The length of the CDR3 is 12 residues. The germline gives CDR1 SNHLY, CDR2 FYNNEI.

The CDR3 spells CASSSTSGGHTGELFF. Here the CDR3 DNA reads TGTGCCAGCAGCTCCACTAGCGGGGGACACACCGGGGAGCTGTTTTTT. The gene calls are TRBV7-9 and TRBJ2-2, with TRBD2 matching 11 bases. CDR3 length: 16 residues. After removal of 4 bases from V and 3 bases from J, the junction contained 4 bases not matched to a gene. Germline loops: CDR1 SEHNR, CDR2 FQNEAQ (reference sequence).

This rearrangement joins TRBV19 to TRBJ2-7; D is possibly TRBD1 (5 bases). Germline assignment: CDR1 LNHDA and CDR2 SQIVND (reference sequence). V was clipped by 2 bases and J by 1 base, with 9 bases between them. The CDR3 has 14 amino acids. CDR3 in amino acids: CASSITQGSYEQYF. The CDR3 coding sequence is TGTGCCAGTAGTATAACCCAGGGATCCTACGAGCAGTACTTC.

V usage is TRBV18 and J usage is TRBJ1-5, with TRBD1 identical over 9 bases. The junction had 2 bases not matched to a gene; V was cut back by 1 base and J by 1 base. The germline V gene encodes CDR1 KGHSH and CDR2 LQKENI. The CDR3 covers 16 residues. DNA of the CDR3: TGTGCCAGCTCACCACAGGGACAGGGCAGCAATCAGCCCCAGCATTTT. This sequence encodes CASSPQGQGSNQPQHF. Full variable domain (rest looked up from reference TRBV18 and TRBJ1-5): NAGVMQNPRHLVRRRGQEARLRCSPMKGHSHVYWYRQLPEEGLKFMVYLQKENIIDESGMPKERFSAEFPKEGPSILRIQQVVRGDSAAYFCASSPQGQGSNQPQHFGDGTRLSIL.

This rearrangement joins TRBV3-1 (or the pseudogene TRBV3-2) to TRBJ1-5; D is undetermined. The CDR3 length is 13 residues. The V gene's germline CDR1 is LGHDT and CDR2 YNNKEL (reference sequence). The V end lost 2 bases, the J end lost 6 bases, and 8 bases lay between the germline ends. The CDR3 DNA is TGTGCCAGCAGCCAAATGCTAAGTCAGCCCCAGCATTTT. This sequence encodes CASSQMLSQPQHF.

J is TRBJ1-3 and V is TRBV15, with 8 positions matching TRBD1. This CDR3 is 15 amino acids long. The germline V gene has CDR1 LNHNV and CDR2 YYDKDF (reference sequence). V shed 5 bases and J 2 bases; nucleotides not matched to a gene: 5. CDR3 residues: CATSLTGVPGNTIYF. The CDR3 nucleotides read TGTGCCACCAGCTTGACAGGGGTGCCTGGAAACACCATATATTTT.

This sequence joins TRBV3-1 (or the pseudogene TRBV3-2) and TRBJ2-3, with 12 bases lining up with TRBD2. V gave up 1 base and J gave up 5 bases; unmatched junction bases: 10. This CDR3 has 18 residues. Per germline, CDR1 LGHDT and CDR2 YNNKEL (reference sequence). The CDR3 loop is CASSQGALAGGLRDTQYF. For the CDR3, the DNA is TGTGCCAGCAGCCAAGGAGCGCTAGCGGGGGGGCTACGAGATACGCAGTATTTT.

The J gene is TRBJ1-4, the V gene TRBV2; 9 bases map to TRBD1. Germline-derived CDR1 and CDR2 are SNHLY and FYNNEI. Germline trimming cut 6 bases from V and 7 bases from J; bases unmatched to any gene: 6. The CDR3 has 14 residues. DNA of the CDR3: TGTGCCAGCAGCGCCGGGACAGGGTCTGAAAAACTGTTTTTT. Encoded protein: CASSAGTGSEKLFF.

This clone was picked up one time. The V gene is TRBV30, the J gene TRBJ1-3, with D possibly TRBD1 on 5 matching bases. CDR1 GTSNPN and CDR2 SVGIG come from the germline V gene (reference sequence). The CDR3 covers 16 residues. V was trimmed by 5 bases and J by 0 bases, leaving 17 bases between them. As DNA, the CDR3 is TGTGCCTGGCGGGGGAACAGTTTCTTCTCTGGAAACACCATATATTTT. It yields the protein CAWRGNSFFSGNTIYF.

This clone is medium-sized. The chain joins TRBV20-1 to TRBJ1-1, with 8 bases fitting TRBD1. The germline V gene encodes CDR1 DFQATT and CDR2 SNEGSKA (reference sequence). V dropped 3 bases and J dropped 4; count of bases not matched to a gene: 7. CDR3 length: 14 residues. The DNA of the CDR3 is TGCAGTGCTAGTATGGACAGGGTCGGCACTGAAGCTTTCTTT. Amino acid sequence: CSASMDRVGTEAFF.

J is TRBJ2-2 and V is TRBV4-1, with D possibly TRBD2 on 6 matching bases. The CDR3 contains 14 residues. CDR1 and CDR2 from the germline V gene are MGHRA and YSYEKL. V lost 6 bases, J lost 1 base, and 9 bases lay in between. This CDR3 is CASRPGVNTGELFF. CDR3 DNA sequence: TGCGCCAGCAGACCGGGGGTGAACACCGGGGAGCTGTTTTTT.

V gene TRBV5-1 combines with J gene TRBJ1-6; tentative D call: TRBD1 (5 bases). V lost 3 bases to trimming and J lost 5 bases, with 9 bases between them. CDR1 and CDR2 from the germline V gene are SGHRS and YFSETQ. The CDR3 is made up of 14 amino acids. The CDR3 bases are TGCGCCAGCAGCTCGACAGAAAATAATTCACCCCTCCACTTT. This gives the protein CASSSTENNSPLHF. The full variable domain, with the rest looked up from reference TRBV5-1 and TRBJ1-6, is KAGVTQTPRYLIKTRGQQVTLSCSPISGHRSVSWYQQTPGQGLQFLFEYFSETQRNKGNFPGRFSGRQFSNSRSEMNVSTLELGDSALYLCASSSTENNSPLHFGNGTRLTVT.

This clone was observed a handful of times. V usage is TRBV5-4 and J usage is TRBJ2-6, with D possibly TRBD1 on 5 matching bases. Germline values: CDR1 SGHNT, CDR2 YYREEE (reference sequence). Trimming shortened V by 0 bases and J by 2 bases, and 9 bases separated the two germline ends. This CDR3 is built from 16 residues. CDR3 sequence: CASSLGRDPGANVLTF. The CDR3 nucleotides are TGTGCCAGCAGCTTGGGCAGGGATCCTGGGGCCAACGTCCTGACTTTC.

The chain links TRBV9 to TRBJ2-2; 8 bases are shared with TRBD2. The germline V gene has CDR1 SGDLS and CDR2 YYNGEE. CDR3 length equals 15 residues. With 6 bases clipped from V and 4 bases from J, the junction kept 8 bases outside the gene matches. The CDR3 here is CASTPGGGPTGELFF. For the CDR3, the DNA is TGTGCCAGCACCCCGGGCGGGGGGCCCACCGGGGAGCTGTTTTTT.

This CDR3 reads CASSPGTEISYEQYF. The DNA of the CDR3 is TGTGCCAGCAGCCCCGGGACAGAAATCTCCTACGAGCAGTACTTC. The chain is built from TRBV2 and TRBJ2-7, with 7 bases aligning to TRBD1. Germline V lookup: CDR1 SNHLY, CDR2 FYNNEI. Germline trimming cut 6 bases from V and 0 bases from J; bases unmatched to any gene: 8. CDR3 size: 15 residues.

The J gene is TRBJ1-5, the V gene TRBV18, with TRBD1 matching 8 bases. The V and J ends lost 1 base and 6 bases, in that order; junction bases with no gene match: 8. The CDR3 has 16 amino acids. Germline loops: CDR1 KGHSH, CDR2 LQKENI. CDR3 in amino acids: CASSPRSQGAGQPQHF. Here the CDR3 DNA reads TGTGCCAGCTCACCACGGAGTCAGGGGGCCGGTCAGCCCCAGCATTTT.